Described below is a single TCR beta chain sequence and its context. Which antigen it targets is not known. Per-base quality was not reported, and no clone a single base away is much larger than it. In the prospective study, participants were roughly 18 to 89 years old, resided in about two dozen geographic areas of the United States, and were enrolled through a virtual design. In the prospective study, participants were assigned to cohorts based on the clinical history participants reported in a screening survey and a study questionnaire. In the prospective study, whole blood, serum and a nasopharyngeal or oropharyngeal swab were collected from each participant by mobile phlebotomists. Additional blood draws and questionnaires over an approximately 2-month period could optionally be provided by prospective study participants. Before DNA extraction, prospective study blood samples were shipped either frozen or at room temperature.

V loses 2 bases, J loses 0 bases, and the germline ends lie 11 bases apart. The CDR3 runs 15 residues from the cysteine to the phenylalanine. The CDR3 DNA has 45 bases and is translated from base 1. The germline V gene encodes CDR1 GTSNPN and CDR2 SVGIG (reference sequence). This record belongs to a study of blood T cell repertoires in COVID-19 (dated by TCRdb to the early 2020s). With respect to the entire study: Collaborator samples came from the United States, Italy and Spain and covered acute and convalescent phases of COVID-19. Samples were obtained from the ongoing ImmuneRACE study (first 160 participants) and from 1,200 or so subjects provided by 6 global collaborators. The repertoires were released in a freely available public database intended as a resource for research on the immune response to SARS-CoV-2. The prospective study material was composed of cDNA or gDNA derived from T cells, B-cell-depleted T cells, or PBMCs. Deeply sampled blood TCRbeta repertoires from subjects exposed to, actively infected with, or recovered from COVID-19 were included in the dataset. Where HLA class I and class II types were available, the types were taken from metadata supplied by the sample provider, not from assay-based typing. A de-identified subject ID, COVID-19 status, age in years and sex were almost always included in the sample metadata. Study-level results and caveats: The amount of clinical and demographic metadata varied by source and participant and was provided uncurated.

TCRbeta CDR3 regions were amplified from genomic DNA using the immunoSEQ Assay, a bias-controlled multiplex PCR. The authors' analysis ran thus. Within the assay, amplification of reference gene primers was used to estimate how many nucleated cells each sample contained. To quantify the absolute abundance of each unique TCRbeta CDR3 rearrangement, sequence reads were collapsed and filtered. For each sample, productive Simpson clonality was calculated by taking the square root of Simpson's diversity index across productive rearrangements. TCRdb retrieved this table from immuneACCESS and kept in-frame rearrangements only. Not all clones are present; in checked studies, unresolved V genes account for under half, and no reason is known for the remainder. Clonal size and the V and J genes are those of that table, whereas D and trimming came from the DNA. This sample is represented by 200,000 to 250,000 clones; 80% of them were singletons. The top ten clones comprise 6.5% to 8.5% of the sample.

The source material was PBMCs or T cells enriched from blood (not recorded which). This chain joins TRBV30 to TRBJ1-3, with the identity of the D gene unclear. This clonotype was obtained from a woman between 40 and 55 years old with acute COVID-19. The nucleotide sequence reads TGTGCCTGGAGTATTCGGACTGGCTCTGGAAACACCATATATTTT. Translated, this gives CAWSIRTGSGNTIYF.